This T cell receptor (beta chain) was captured by sequencing in a study of cytomegalovirus exposure and HLA in healthy donors (dated by TCRdb to 2016 to 2017). Background on the whole study: In an earlier analysis of approximately 500 of the donors, 276 Gb of sequence data and 90 million to 120 million unique TCR beta sequences from roughly 200 million T cells were reported. Approximately 300 gigabases of sequencing data and 75 million to 85 million unique TCR sequences made up an early release that covered under 750 HLA-typed donors. Among the roughly 400 genotyped donors, about 85% belonged to the genetic ancestry cluster associated with self-reported Caucasian donors. The study aimed to test whether signatures of past pathogen exposure could be identified by cataloging public T cell receptors. The T cell repertoires of several hundred subjects were profiled by immunosequencing and related to cytomegalovirus serostatus. Besides the first cohort of roughly 700 subjects, a separate validation cohort made up of roughly 130 different subjects was used. High-throughput TCR immunosequencing, statistical association of individual TCRs with disease status, and machine learning were combined to predict cytomegalovirus infection status. A later analysis re-analyzed previously published TCR beta repertoires from 660 or so donors and added high-resolution HLA genotyping to study TCR occurrence patterns. In the later analysis, no new phenotypic data were used to find candidate immune exposures; instead, reliance was placed on TCR beta sequences and their occurrence across donors. To decide whether each TCR beta V gene segment behaved as functional or pseudogenic, an earlier analysis of 587 of the donors relied on high-throughput TCR beta sequencing. Donor age, sex, ethnicity and CMV serostatus were compiled alongside the repertoire data. A later genetic analysis used genome-wide SNP genotypes for about 60% of the 666 donors, treating that subset as a discovery cohort. Every discovery cohort repertoire had been produced on one sequencing platform. HLA typing covered class I and class II loci at four-digit resolution. Typing coverage differed by locus: A, B, C, DRB1 and DQB1 were typed in about 620-640 donors, DQA1 in 500 to 550, DPA1 in approximately 610, and DPB1 in just under 490. Five DR-DQ haplotypes were treated as single units for association and clustering because of strong linkage in the cohort. On average, around 200,000 unique TCR beta nucleotide sequences were sequenced per donor among 398 genotyped donors of the cohort, with 15% to 20% of those sequences being non-productive.

To prepare the library, the immunoSEQ multiplex PCR assay was applied. The multiplex PCR relied on a mix of 60 forward primers for TCR Vbeta segments and 13 reverse primers for TCR Jbeta segments. Amplification of the CDR3 region of rearranged TCR beta genes was performed with a multiplex PCR assay on genomic DNA. The Illumina HiSeq System was used to sequence the amplified TCR beta libraries as 87-base-pair reads. In the paper's pipeline: Across the roughly 670 repertoires, a later analysis counted tens of millions of unique TCR beta chains, around 11 million of which were shared by at least two donors. To remove PCR and sequencing errors, raw reads were error-corrected and collapsed into unique sequences using a nearest-neighbor algorithm that merged closely related sequences. To assign V, D and J gene segments, CDR3 sequences were aligned to IMGT reference sequences. For a sequence to be retained, a match of at least six nucleotides to both a V gene segment and a J gene segment was required. Rearrangements were classified as productive when the CDR3 lacked stop codons and remained in frame with V and J, and all other rearrangements were classified as non-productive. Following IMGT convention, CDR3 was defined as the stretch from the second conserved V-encoded cysteine to the conserved J-encoded phenylalanine. In an earlier analysis of 550 to 650 of the donors, sequences lacking an unambiguous match to a single V gene segment were excluded. In an earlier analysis of about 590 of the donors, a V segment was called functional when productive rearrangements were above 56.7%, and segregating when the standard deviation between donors exceeded 5%. A statistical classification framework was built for diagnosing cytomegalovirus status from the catalog of TCR beta chain sequences. V and J gene assignment, in a later analysis, came from comparing TCR nucleotide sequences with IMGT/GENE-DB human TR gene sequences. The TCRdist pipeline was used in a later analysis to assign CDR3 sequences and most-parsimonious VDJ recombination scenarios. In a later analysis, every TCR beta chain was defined by the combination of its CDR3 amino acid sequence and its V-gene family, and reads without a unique V-gene family were dropped. A later analysis removed over 500 highly shared, low-generation-probability nucleotide sequences to deal with suspected cross-contamination and a sequencing artifact. A later analysis calculated a clonal expansion index for each public chain from normalized within-repertoire ranks of inferred template counts. In a later analysis, generation probabilities were computed with a VDJ recombination model fitted to out-of-frame rearrangements, and the resulting probabilities were checked against IGoR. In a later analysis, TCR-TCR, TCR-HLA and TCR-CMV co-occurrence was scored with hypergeometric tests, and a repertoire-size bias correction was applied to TCR pairs. In a later analysis, false discovery rates were estimated by permuting HLA or CMV assignments 20 times. A later analysis grouped co-occurring TCRs with DBSCAN, adding TCRdist sequence similarity when clustering within HLA-allele-positive subsets. Repertoires with fewer than 30,000 or more than 120,000 public chains were left out of co-occurrence clustering, as were five repertoires with anomalous nucleotide sharing. TCRdb retrieved this table from immuneACCESS and kept in-frame rearrangements only. Not all clones are present; in checked studies, unresolved V genes account for under half, and no reason is known for the remainder. The D gene and trimming were derived from the DNA, and the V and J assignments and clone size from that table. This specimen's table enumerates 200,000 to 250,000 clones. The ten largest clonotypes hold about 1% of the sample.

Points on this clone: Its antigen is not yet known.

The cohort consisted of approximately 670 healthy bone marrow donors. At the time of sampling, all cohort members were nominally healthy, though unrecorded immune exposures were likely present. The donor was CMV seropositive and belonged to the group of about 290 seropositive cohort members. Each donor provided a peripheral blood sample, and peripheral blood mononuclear cells were used for TCR beta sequencing. The Qiagen DNeasy Blood Extraction Kit was used to extract genomic DNA from the blood cell samples. What the authors observed across the whole study: Immune exposure information for the cohort was limited to CMV serostatus. In a later genetic analysis, fewer N-insertions in productive TCRs were reported among donors in an Asian-associated ancestry cluster than the roughly 700-donor mean. Most TCR sequences were seen in very few donors, while some public TCRs were found in many individuals. At a false discovery rate of 0.05, a later analysis linked approximately 18,000 TCR beta sequences to specific HLA alleles. When HLA alleles, especially DR and DQ, strongly co-occurred, attributing TCR associations to individual alleles was difficult. Three of the identified cytomegalovirus-associated TCR beta chains were confirmed in vitro to be specific for cytomegalovirus antigens. Because HLA typing was missing for some donors at each locus, association tests included only the typed subset. The authors suggested that the approach could potentially be extended to other disease states and immunological phenotypes. A later analysis reported that several top co-occurrence clusters appeared linked to parvovirus B19, influenza, CMV and Epstein-Barr virus. A later genetic analysis associated a missense DCLRE1C variant with V-gene and J-gene trimming of TCR beta chains, and an independent cohort replicated the association. In an earlier analysis of about 600 of the donors, most TCR beta V segments appeared in productive rearrangements about 90% or about 30% of the time, broadly matching IMGT annotations. The study listed 150 to 200 TCR beta chains as associated with cytomegalovirus. In a later analysis, most CMV-associated TCR beta chains were found to appear HLA-restricted, with HLA associations seemingly driven largely by CMV exposure. In a later analysis, the rate of TCR association differed among HLA loci, with DRB1 alleles having the most associated TCRs and HLA-C alleles having the fewest. Correlated functional status among segregating V segments might be attributable to linkage disequilibrium, but an unknown experimental factor could not be ruled out. Some IMGT-functional V segments, including TRBV6-2 and TRBV6-3, could not be distinguished by the 87-base-pair reads and were therefore excluded. Sequencing depth was assumed to be roughly uniform across donors in the presence/absence analyses, though that assumption may not hold. A further reported finding was that TCR beta sequences accurately predicted the HLA-A and HLA-B alleles for most subjects in the first cohort. In a later analysis, HLA-associated TCR beta chains were found to be more clonally expanded and to have lower generation probabilities than equally common non-associated chains. This cohort had only TCR beta chains sequenced, and the lack of alpha or paired-chain data limited which features could be detected. Because counts were too low, under 20 rarely observed V segments, including chromosome 9 orphons, were left out of the earlier analysis of 587 of the donors. A group of highly shared sequence variants was considered likely to be a technical artifact of the sequencing pipeline. The classifier was reported to diagnose cytomegalovirus status with high specificity and sensitivity in both the original and validation cohorts.

The V end loses 1 base and the J end loses 4 bases, and a stretch of 17 bases separates them. The CDR3 runs 16 residues from the cysteine to the phenylalanine. The read is trimmed to its CDR3 DNA, 48 bases read in frame from base 1. As encoded in the germline V gene, CDR1 is SGHDT while CDR2 is YYEEEE. The source is a woman aged 25 to 39 in good health and CMV-seropositive. The sample comprised PBMCs. The receptor chain draws on TRBV5-6 and TRBJ2-5; the D gene is perhaps TRBD2, on 6 matching bases. The nucleotides are TGTGCCAGCAGCTTGCAATCGGGGGTGGGAGGAGAGACCCAGTACTTC. The translation is CASSLQSGVGGETQYF.